This T cell receptor (beta chain) stems from a study of blood T cell repertoires in COVID-19 (dated by TCRdb to 2020 to 2021). Regarding the research as a whole: Collaborator samples came from the United States, Italy and Spain and covered acute and convalescent phases of COVID-19. The repertoires were made available in a free public database intended to serve as a resource for research on the immune response to SARS-CoV-2. Deeply sampled blood TCRbeta repertoires from subjects exposed to, actively infected with, or recovered from COVID-19 were included in the dataset. Where HLA class I and class II types were available, the types were taken from metadata supplied by the sample provider, not from assay-based typing. The material from the prospective study consisted of cDNA or gDNA derived from T cells, B-cell-depleted T cells, or PBMCs. Samples were obtained from the ongoing ImmuneRACE study (first 160 participants) and from 1,254 subjects provided by 6 global collaborators. The sample metadata nearly always contained a de-identified subject ID, COVID-19 status, age in years and sex.

To note about this clone: Its antigen is currently not known. Per-base qualities were not stored, and no clone one base away is much larger.

In Seattle, one collaborating source enrolled patients while the infection was active and tracked those patients longitudinally over the course of disease. The collaborating institutions used their own protocols to collect whole blood in K2EDTA tubes. For TCRbeta analysis, collaborator samples were shipped as frozen whole blood, as isolated PBMCs, or as DNA extracted from either sample type. The immunoSEQ Assay, a bias-controlled multiplex PCR, was used to amplify TCRbeta CDR3 regions from genomic DNA. The study's own analysis went as follows. The number of nucleated cells in each sample was estimated by amplification of reference gene primers within the assay. To quantify the absolute abundance of each unique TCRbeta CDR3 rearrangement, sequence reads were collapsed and filtered. Productive Simpson clonality was computed per sample as the square root of Simpson's diversity index over productive rearrangements. This is the immuneACCESS table as TCRdb keeps it, with only in-frame sequences that have V and J called. A part of the clones is gone; compared with another copy, unresolved V genes explain less than half, and the rest is unexplained. V, J and clone size are those of that table, while D and trimming were read from the DNA. The sample profile shows fewer than 500,000 clones; roughly 90% of them were found once. The biggest ten clones account for 0.65% to 1% of the sample.

General conclusions and limits of the study: Clinical and demographic metadata were provided uncurated, with the amount varying by source and participant.

CDR3 length: 13 amino acids, cysteine to phenylalanine. The kept DNA is CDR3 alone, 39 bases in frame from the first base. V has 4 bases trimmed and J has 9 bases trimmed; junction bases matching no gene number 0. From the germline V gene, CDR1 is SGHDN and CDR2 is FVKESK. The sequenced sample consisted of peripheral blood. This receptor chain uses TRBV14 and TRBJ1-6; 10 bases in the junction line up with TRBD1. The clonotype was recovered from a man between 18 and 29 years old with COVID-19, enrolled during active disease. The base sequence is TGTGCCAGCAGCCGGGACAGGGGTTCACCCCTCCACTTT. It specifies CASSRDRGSPLHF.